The 11 T cell receptor beta chains below come from one sample, sequenced in a study of blood T cell repertoires in COVID-19. Using immunoSEQ multiplex PCR, the repertoire was profiled, and TCRdb retains in-frame clones only, with some absent. Of about 210,000 clones in the sample, 75% to 85% were seen once. The sequenced sample consisted of peripheral blood. These receptors were taken from a woman between 65 and 79 years old with COVID-19, enrolled during active disease.

DNA of the CDR3: TGTGCCAGCAGCCTATTTGGGGAGAACTATGGCTACACCTTC. Translation: CASSLFGENYGYTF. The genes are TRBV7-2 and TRBJ1-2; D is ambiguous. The CDR3 runs 14 residues. Germline values: CDR1 SGHTA, CDR2 FQGNSA. V lost 5 bases, J lost 2 bases, and 12 bases lay in between.

V gene TRBV4-1 combines with J gene TRBJ1-5; TRBD1 matches 7 bases. CDR1 and CDR2 from the germline V gene are MGHRA and YSYEKL. V dropped 4 bases and J dropped 1; count of bases not matched to a gene: 4. The CDR3 consists of 15 residues. The CDR3 DNA follows: TGCGCCAGCAGCCCCGGACAGGTGAGCAATCAGCCCCAGCATTTT. Amino acid sequence: CASSPGQVSNQPQHF.

The genes are TRBV29-1 and TRBJ2-7; 9 bases fit TRBD1. J lost 1 base, V lost 7 bases, and 5 bases had no gene match. Germline V lookup: CDR1 SQVTM, CDR2 ANQGSEA. The CDR3 has 13 amino acids. The CDR3 bases are TGCAGCGCGGGGACAGGGAAGTCCTACGAGCAGTACTTC. This gives the protein CSAGTGKSYEQYF.

V is TRBV9 and J is TRBJ2-1, with a tentative D call TRBD2 (5 bases). Trimming removed 4 bases from V and 9 bases from J, with 20 bases in between. The CDR3 loop spans 15 amino acids. The V gene's germline CDR1 is SGDLS and CDR2 YYNGEE. CDR3 protein: CASSPAETVRSEQFF. The DNA for the CDR3 is TGTGCCAGCAGCCCAGCGGAGACCGTTAGGAGTGAGCAGTTCTTC.

For this clone: Other DNA sequences in the same sample also yield this CDR3. The V gene is TRBV19, the J gene TRBJ1-2; D perhaps matches TRBD1 (6 bases). Per germline, CDR1 LNHDA and CDR2 SQIVND (reference sequence). This CDR3 has 14 amino acids. The V and J ends lost 0 bases and 6 bases respectively, with 11 bases between them. CDR3: CASSIDQGLDGYTF. CDR3 in DNA: TGTGCCAGTAGTATAGATCAGGGGTTGGATGGCTACACCTTC.

The rearrangement uses TRBV9 and TRBJ2-6, with TRBD1 matching over 9 bases. The trim removed 1 base at V and 4 bases at J, leaving 12 bases unmatched. The CDR3 length is 19 residues. Germline V gene data show CDR1 as SGDLS and CDR2 as YYNGEE. The CDR3 loop reads CASSVKPGQGLEGANVLTF. CDR3 bases: TGTGCCAGCAGCGTAAAACCGGGACAGGGCCTCGAGGGGGCCAACGTCCTGACTTTC.

This clone is a singleton in its sample. The CDR3 DNA is TGTGCCAGTAGTATAGGGACTGCCTCTGGAAACACCATATATTTT. It translates to CASSIGTASGNTIYF. The V and J genes are TRBV19 and TRBJ1-3; D gene ambiguous. V lost 1 base, J lost 0 bases, and 7 bases lay in between. Germline V gene sequence: CDR1 LNHDA, CDR2 SQIVND (reference sequence). This CDR3 comprises 15 residues.

The chain joins TRBV7-2 to TRBJ2-2; TRBD1 is a possible D gene (6 bases). The CDR3 length is 16 residues. The V gene's germline CDR1 is SGHTA and CDR2 FQGNSA. The V end lost 4 bases, the J end lost 0 bases, and 12 bases lay between the germline ends. CDR3 coding DNA: TGTGCCAGCAGCTCTACCGGGACAACGAACACCGGGGAGCTGTTTTTT. Amino acid sequence: CASSSTGTTNTGELFF.

The V and J genes are TRBV30 and TRBJ1-6, with D possibly TRBD1 on 6 matching bases. The germline gives CDR1 GTSNPN, CDR2 SVGIG (reference sequence). V gave up 3 bases and J gave up 2 bases, with 17 bases separating them. This CDR3 is 17 amino acids long. CDR3 nucleotide sequence: TGTGCCTGGAGAACAGGGATATCTTTCACCTATAATTCACCCCTCCACTTT. Its translation: CAWRTGISFTYNSPLHF.

This rearrangement joins TRBV29-1 to TRBJ2-4; TRBD1 is a possible D gene (5 bases). The CDR3 runs 13 residues. CDR1 and CDR2 (germline): SQVTM, ANQGSEA. The DNA for the CDR3 is TGCAGTGCCGAAGGGGAAGCCAAAAACATTCAGTACTTC. This encodes CSAEGEAKNIQYF.

This rearrangement joins TRBV19 to TRBJ2-1; D possibly corresponds to TRBD1 (6 bases). Germline CDR1 LNHDA, CDR2 SQIVND (reference sequence). Trimming left V 7 bases short and J 4 bases short, with 14 bases between. CDR3 length: 14 amino acids. CDR3 in amino acids: CASKRVGQYNEQFF. Written as DNA, the CDR3 is TGTGCCAGTAAGAGGGTCGGACAGTACAATGAGCAGTTCTTC.